Listed below are T cell receptor beta chains from one sample, sequenced in a study of T cell changes during pregnancy in multiple sclerosis. Sequencing was performed with immunoSEQ multiplex PCR; in TCRdb, only in-frame clones are kept and a portion is missing. The table includes about 59,000 clones, 90% to 95% detected once. The material was CD8+ T cells from peripheral blood mononuclear cells, obtained after pregnancy. The receptors were gathered from a female donor with multiple sclerosis, enrolled in a pregnancy study. The CDR3 runs from the conserved cysteine through the conserved F or W. A D gene is named only where the DNA matches it firmly. Clone size is given for some rows only: seen once, a few or many times, or a class if the clone is expanded.

>TRBJ1-4|-|TRBV5-6|-
TGTGCCAGCAGCTGGGGGGGAACTAATGAAAAACTGTTTTTT
CASSWGGTNEKLFF
>TRBJ2-1|-|TRBV5-8|TRBD1
TGTGCCAGCAGCCCCGCCGGGACAGGGATATCCTACAATGAGCAGTTCTTC
CASSPAGTGISYNEQFF
>TRBJ1-5|-|TRBV19|-
TGTGCCAGTAGCCTTCACAGGGATCTAAGTAATCAGCCCCAGCATTTT
CASSLHRDLSNQPQHF
>TRBJ2-5|-|TRBV10-1|-
TGCGCCAGCAGTAGTAACGTAGGGGGCCAAGAGACCCAGTACTTC
CASSSNVGGQETQYF
>TRBJ1-2|-|TRBV2|TRBD1
TGTGCCAGCAGTGAAGTTCCGGGACAGGGGGTGGCCTATGGCTACACCTTC
CASSEVPGQGVAYGYTF
>TRBJ2-1|-|TRBV5-1|-
TGCGCCAGCAGCTTGGACCACTGGTACAATGAGCAGTTCTTC
CASSLDHWYNEQFF
>TRBJ1-1|-|TRBV4-2|TRBD1
TGTGCCAGCAGCCAAGGGGTAGGGGGCGGTGAAGCTTTCTTT
CASSQGVGGGEAFF
>TRBJ1-1|-|TRBV10-2|TRBD1
TGCGCCAGCAGCGTTACAGGGGGCCTTGAAGCTTTCTTT
CASSVTGGLEAFF
>TRBJ2-5|-|TRBV25-1|TRBD1
TGTGCCAGCTCTGGACAGGGCCTAAAAGAGACCCAGTACTTC
CASSGQGLKETQYF
>TRBJ2-7|-|TRBV19|TRBD2
TGTGCCAGTAGTTCGGGGGGGAGCTCCTACGAGCAGTACTTC
CASSSGGSSYEQYF
>TRBJ2-1|-|TRBV15|TRBD2
TGTGCCACCAGCGCGCCCGGGGGACTAGCGGAACACAATGAGCAGTTCTTC
CATSAPGGLAEHNEQFF
>TRBJ2-5|-|TRBV5-1|TRBD2
TGCGCCAGCAGCTTGGGCCTAGCGGGAGGCTACCAAGAGACCCAGTACTTC
CASSLGLAGGYQETQYF
>TRBJ2-1|-|TRBV5-6|TRBD2
TGTGCCAGCAGCATGACTAGCGGGAGATTAAATGAGCAGTTCTTC
CASSMTSGRLNEQFF
>TRBJ2-5|-|TRBV5-6|TRBD1
TGTGCCAGCAGCTTCGGTTTCAGGGGGCAAGAGACCCAGTACTTC
CASSFGFRGQETQYF
>TRBJ2-1|-|TRBV7-6|-
TGTGCCAGCAGCTTAATTAGCGGCAATGAGCAGTTCTTC
CASSLISGNEQFF
>TRBJ2-1|-|TRBV30|-
TGTGCCTGGAGTTTCCTAAACAGGGAGAATGAGCAGTTCTTC
CAWSFLNRENEQFF
>TRBJ2-7|-|TRBV25-1|TRBD1
TGTGCCAGCAGTGATCCGGGACAGGTCGCCTACGAGCAGTACTTC
CASSDPGQVAYEQYF
>TRBJ2-5|-|TRBV6-5|-
TGTGCCAGCAGTCCGAACGGGTACCAAGAGACCCAGTACTTC
CASSPNGYQETQYF
>TRBJ2-5|once|TRBV27|-
TGTGCCCCCCCCAGCGCCCCTGAAAAGACCCAGTACTTC
CAPPSAPEKTQYF
>TRBJ1-3|-|TRBV7-9|-
TGTGCCGGAGGTACAGTAACTGGAAACACCATATATTTT
CAGGTVTGNTIYF
>TRBJ1-1|-|TRBV5-4|-
TGTGCCAGCAGCTCCTACACTGAAGCTTTCTTT
CASSSYTEAFF
>TRBJ2-1|-|TRBV6-1|TRBD2
TGTGCCACTATAGCGGGAGTTTTGCAGTTCTTC
CATIAGVLQFF
>TRBJ2-7|once|TRBV27|-
TGTGCCAGCAGTTGGGGGGACGGTACCTACGAGCAGTACTTC
CASSWGDGTYEQYF
>TRBJ2-1|-|TRBV6-6|TRBD2
TGTGCCAGCAGCCTAGCGGGAGGGGGTCCTGAGCAGTTCTTC
CASSLAGGGPEQFF
>TRBJ2-1|-|TRBV9|TRBD2
TGTGCCAGCAGCCCTGGACTAGCGGGAGGCAATGAGCAGTTCTTC
CASSPGLAGGNEQFF
>TRBJ2-2|-|TRBV2|-
TGTGCCACCCGGCGGGGCCTCACGAACACCGGGGAGCTGTTTTTT
CATRRGLTNTGELFF
>TRBJ2-1|-|TRBV19|TRBD1
TGTGCCAGTAGGCCGGGACAGCAGTACAATGAGCAGTTCTTC
CASRPGQQYNEQFF
>TRBJ2-1|-|TRBV10-3|TRBD2
TGTGCCATCCAGGGATCTAGCGGGAGTGAATACAATGAGCAGTTCTTC
CAIQGSSGSEYNEQFF